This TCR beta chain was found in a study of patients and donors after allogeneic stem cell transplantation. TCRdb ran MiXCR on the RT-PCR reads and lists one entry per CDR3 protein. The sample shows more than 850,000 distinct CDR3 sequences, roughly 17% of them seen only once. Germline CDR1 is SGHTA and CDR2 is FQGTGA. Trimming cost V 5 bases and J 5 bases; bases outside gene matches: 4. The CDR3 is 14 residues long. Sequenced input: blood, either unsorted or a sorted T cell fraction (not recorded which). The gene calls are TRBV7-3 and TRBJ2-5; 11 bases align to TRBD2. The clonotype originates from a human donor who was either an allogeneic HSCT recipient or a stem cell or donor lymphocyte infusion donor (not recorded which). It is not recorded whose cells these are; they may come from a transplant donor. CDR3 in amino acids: CASSPTSGAETQYF. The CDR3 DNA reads TGTGCCAGCAGCCCGACTAGCGGGGCGGAGACCCAGTACTTC.